The sequence of this TCR beta chain was determined in a study of Graves' ophthalmopathy and Graves' hyperthyroidism. This clonotype was counted at least ten times. What it binds is unknown. As the template, RNA transcripts were used to amplify TCR beta CDR3 regions. An initial RT-PCR round employing HTBI primers preceded a second-round multiplex PCR. TCRdb itself ran the multiplex PCR reads through MiXCR, one entry per CDR3 protein. The sample consists of 360,000 or so distinct CDR3 sequences, around 19% of them appearing once. The CDR3 length is 13 residues. V lost 5 bases and J 2 bases, leaving 7 bases between the germline ends. Germline values: CDR1 LNHNV, CDR2 YYDKDF (reference sequence). Broader study findings: Stable hyperthyroidism and ophthalmopathy were told apart by a 13-signature model, which achieved around 88% sensitivity and roughly 80% specificity.

The chain has TRBV15 and TRBJ1-3; D gene unclear. Specimen: peripheral blood. This receptor was identified in a woman between 18 and 29 years old with Graves' ophthalmopathy. For the CDR3, the DNA is TGTGCCACCAGCGGCAGCGCTGGAAACACCATATATTTT. This encodes CATSGSAGNTIYF.